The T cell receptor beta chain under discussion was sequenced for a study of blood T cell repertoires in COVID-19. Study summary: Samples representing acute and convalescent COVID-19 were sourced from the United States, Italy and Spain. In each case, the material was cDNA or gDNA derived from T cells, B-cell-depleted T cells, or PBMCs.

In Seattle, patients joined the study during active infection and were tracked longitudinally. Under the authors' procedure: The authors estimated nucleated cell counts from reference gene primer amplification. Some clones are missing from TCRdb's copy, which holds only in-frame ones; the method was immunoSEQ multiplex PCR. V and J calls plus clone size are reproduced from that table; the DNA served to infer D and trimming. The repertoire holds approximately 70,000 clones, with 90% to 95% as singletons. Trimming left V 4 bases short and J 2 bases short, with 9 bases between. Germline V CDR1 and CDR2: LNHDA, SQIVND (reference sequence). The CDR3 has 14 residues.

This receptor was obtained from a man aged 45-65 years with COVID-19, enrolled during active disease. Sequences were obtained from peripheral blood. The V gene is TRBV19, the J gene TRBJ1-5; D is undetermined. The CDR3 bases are TGTGCCAGTAGTAGACGCGAGGGCAATCAGCCCCAGCATTTT. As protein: CASSRREGNQPQHF.